The 21 T cell receptor beta chains listed next were all sequenced from one sample in a study of blood T cell repertoires in COVID-19. Here immunoSEQ multiplex PCR was the method, and the copy in TCRdb shows in-frame clones only, minus some. This sample has around 130,000 clones, with approximately 83% found just once. Source material: peripheral blood. These receptors were obtained from a woman in her forties or fifties who had recovered from COVID-19.

V and J are TRBV4-2 and TRBJ2-7; 10 nucleotides agree with TRBD2. The CDR3 covers 15 residues. CDR1 LGHNA and CDR2 YNFKEQ come from the germline V gene. J gave up 4 bases and V 0 bases, and 3 bases lay outside the gene matches. The CDR3 is CASSQESSGGYEQYF. The CDR3 DNA reads as TGTGCCAGCAGCCAAGAGTCTAGCGGGGGTTACGAGCAGTACTTC.

V usage is TRBV6-4 and J usage is TRBJ2-1; D is perhaps TRBD1 (6 bases). V was pared by 0 bases and J by 13 bases, with 13 bases between. CDR1 MRHNA and CDR2 SNTAGT come from the germline V gene. The CDR3 extends over 13 amino acids. The CDR3 sequence is CASSDSDQGGQFF. For the CDR3, the DNA is TGTGCCAGCAGTGACTCGGATCAAGGGGGACAGTTCTTC.

V usage is TRBV7-8 and J usage is TRBJ1-1; D might be TRBD1 (5 bases). The CDR3 consists of 14 residues. Germline V lookup: CDR1 SGHVS, CDR2 FQNEAQ. The V end lost 5 bases, the J end lost 6 bases, and 16 bases lay between the germline ends. The CDR3 here is CASSGGSTRAEAFF. In DNA, the CDR3 is TGTGCCAGCAGCGGGGGGTCTACGAGGGCTGAAGCTTTCTTT.

This clone is a singleton in its sample. This chain links TRBV5-1 with TRBJ1-2; D is uncertain. Germline CDR1 reads SGHRS; CDR2 reads YFSETQ. The CDR3 sequence is 14 residues long. Trimming took 0 bases from V and 5 from J, leaving 11 bases between them. DNA for the CDR3: TGCGCCAGCAGCTTGGCCGACAAGCTATATGGCTACACCTTC. Encoded protein: CASSLADKLYGYTF.

This chain joins TRBV7-6 and TRBJ2-5; the D gene is possibly TRBD2 (6 bases). The germline V gene encodes CDR1 SGHVS and CDR2 FNYEAQ. Trimming pared 0 bases from V and 4 bases from J, leaving 12 bases between. The CDR3 consists of 15 residues. For the CDR3, the DNA is TGTGCCAGCAGCTTAGCAACGGGAGATGCAGAGACCCAGTACTTC. Translation: CASSLATGDAETQYF.

V usage is TRBV12-5 and J usage is TRBJ2-4; D perhaps matches TRBD1 (5 bases). The germline CDR1 and CDR2 sequences are LGHNT and FRNRAP. V lost 5 bases, J lost 9 bases, and 17 bases lay in between. The CDR3 runs 14 residues. The CDR3 loop is CASGPSGSRGIQYF. The CDR3 bases are TGTGCTAGTGGTCCCTCAGGGTCACGAGGCATTCAGTACTTC.

This sequence joins TRBV18 and TRBJ1-2; unclear D gene. CDR1 is KGHSH and CDR2 is LQKENI in the germline V gene. Deletions cut 6 bases from V and 3 bases from J, with 17 bases between. This CDR3 region has 15 residues. Here the CDR3 reads CASSPRGRQDYGYTF. The CDR3 DNA follows: TGTGCCAGCTCGCCTCGAGGGCGGCAAGACTATGGCTACACCTTC.

The gene calls are TRBV30 and TRBJ1-4; D unresolved. V lost 1 base and J 0 bases, leaving 15 bases between the germline ends. From germline, CDR1 is GTSNPN and CDR2 SVGIG (reference sequence). The CDR3 has 17 residues. The chain's CDR3 is CAWSGALQAATNEKLFF. The CDR3 DNA reads as TGTGCCTGGAGTGGGGCCCTCCAGGCAGCAACTAATGAAAAACTGTTTTTT.

The chain is built from TRBV29-1 and TRBJ1-1; D remains ambiguous. CDR3 length equals 12 residues. Germline loops: CDR1 SQVTM, CDR2 ANQGSEA. V dropped 4 bases and J dropped 0 bases, with 6 bases sitting between them. CDR3 amino acids: CSVVTLNTEAFF. Written as DNA, the CDR3 is TGCAGCGTTGTTACTCTGAACACTGAAGCTTTCTTT. The variable domain in full, with the rest retrieved from reference TRBV29-1 and TRBJ1-1, is SAVISQKPSRDICQRGTSLTIQCQVDSQVTMMFWYRQQPGQSLTLIATANQGSEATYESGFVIDKFPISRPNLTFSTLTVSNMSPEDSSIYLCSVVTLNTEAFFGQGTRLTVV.

Concerning this clone: The identical CDR3 is also encoded by other nucleotide sequences in the sample. The chain has TRBV19 and TRBJ1-5; D is unclear. The CDR3 consists of 12 residues. Trimming took 3 bases from V and 6 from J, leaving 6 bases between them. Germline V CDR1 and CDR2: LNHDA, SQIVND (reference sequence). The CDR3 here is CASSMLSQPQHF. The CDR3 DNA reads as TGTGCCAGTAGTATGCTCAGTCAGCCCCAGCATTTT.

The chain is built from TRBV18 and TRBJ1-4; D might be TRBD1 (5 bases). The CDR3 length is 15 residues. V was cut by 5 bases and J by 8 bases, with 18 bases left in between. Per the germline V gene, CDR1 is KGHSH and CDR2 is LQKENI. CDR3 amino acids: CASSGAPTEEEKLFF. The CDR3 coding sequence is TGTGCCAGCTCAGGGGCCCCAACTGAGGAGGAAAAACTGTTTTTT.

The J gene is TRBJ1-2, the V gene TRBV4-2; unclear D gene. The CDR3 contains 15 residues. Per the germline V gene, CDR1 is LGHNA and CDR2 is YNFKEQ. The V end lost 2 bases, the J end lost 7 bases, and 17 bases lay between the germline ends. CDR3 in amino acids: CASSQSPGRIGGYTF. As DNA, the CDR3 is TGTGCCAGCAGCCAATCCCCTGGGAGGATTGGTGGCTACACCTTC.

The chain joins TRBV21-1 to TRBJ1-5; the table's D call TRBD1 went unverified against the DNA. TRBV21-1 is a documented pseudogene. The CDR3 covers 15 residues. The CDR3 protein is CASSKKGLGQKPQHF. The CDR3 DNA reads TGTGCCAGCAGCAAAAAGGGCCTGGGGCAAAAGCCCCAGCATTTT.

The chain uses TRBV19 and TRBJ2-7; a possible D gene is TRBD1 (5 bases). Germline assignment: CDR1 LNHDA and CDR2 SQIVND (reference sequence). The CDR3 sequence is 13 residues long. The V end was cut by 0 bases, the J end by 6 bases, with 9 bases between. The CDR3 protein is CASSIDPRAEQYF. Written as DNA, the CDR3 is TGTGCCAGTAGTATAGATCCCAGGGCCGAGCAGTACTTC.

This sequence joins TRBV30 and TRBJ2-5; D is perhaps TRBD2 (6 bases). The CDR3 contains 12 residues. The ends were cut back, 4 bases at V and 1 base at J, with 7 bases in the middle. Germline lookup yields CDR1 GTSNPN and CDR2 SVGIG (reference sequence). Written as DNA, the CDR3 is TGTGCCTGGAATAGCGGCCAAGAGACCCAGTACTTC. It codes for CAWNSGQETQYF.

The chain links TRBV18 to TRBJ2-5, with 12 bases fitting TRBD2. Germline CDR1 and CDR2: KGHSH and LQKENI. The CDR3 runs 15 residues. J was trimmed by 3 bases and V by 6 bases; bases with no gene match: 5. CDR3 loop: CASSRTSGAKETQYF. Written as DNA, the CDR3 is TGTGCCAGCTCTCGGACTAGCGGGGCGAAAGAGACCCAGTACTTC. The full variable domain, with the rest looked up from reference TRBV18 and TRBJ2-5, is NAGVMQNPRHLVRRRGQEARLRCSPMKGHSHVYWYRQLPEEGLKFMVYLQKENIIDESGMPKERFSAEFPKEGPSILRIQQVVRGDSAAYFCASSRTSGAKETQYFGPGTRLLVL.

The chain links TRBV9 to TRBJ2-1; no clear D. V dropped 4 bases and J dropped 4 bases, with 18 bases sitting between them. The CDR3 loop spans 16 amino acids. The germline V gene encodes CDR1 SGDLS and CDR2 YYNGEE. CDR3 coding DNA: TGTGCCAGCAGCCCCCCGGGTATTAGTTTGTACAATGAGCAGTTCTTC. Encoded protein: CASSPPGISLYNEQFF. Filled out from reference TRBV9 and TRBJ2-1, the complete variable domain reads DSGVTQTPKHLITATGQRVTLRCSPRSGDLSVYWYQQSLDQGLQFLIQYYNGEERAKGNILERFSAQQFPDLHSELNLSSLELGDSALYFCASSPPGISLYNEQFFGPGTRLTVL.

This chain links TRBV7-9 with TRBJ2-1; possible D gene TRBD1, 5 bases. The CDR3 extends over 12 amino acids. CDR1 SEHNR and CDR2 FQNEAQ come from the germline V gene (reference sequence). The V and J ends lost 5 bases and 5 bases respectively, with 7 bases between them. The CDR3 nucleotides are TGTGCCAGCAGCCAAGGGGACAATGAGCAGTTCTTC. This codes for CASSQGDNEQFF.

The chain uses TRBV7-9 and TRBJ2-2, with unresolved D. The CDR3 consists of 13 residues. Per the germline V gene, CDR1 is SEHNR and CDR2 is FQNEAQ (reference sequence). Trimming pared 1 base from V and 5 bases from J, leaving 5 bases between. CDR3 residues: CASSLVETGELFF. The DNA of the CDR3 is TGTGCCAGCAGCTTAGTAGAGACCGGGGAGCTGTTTTTT.

The V gene is TRBV18, the J gene TRBJ2-1, with 12 positions matching TRBD1. This CDR3 has 14 residues. The germline V gene has CDR1 KGHSH and CDR2 LQKENI. V lost 6 bases and J lost 9; bases outside the gene matches: 6. The CDR3 DNA reads TGTGCCAGCTCGACGGGACAGGGGGCAGGTGAGCAGTTCTTC. Translating it yields CASSTGQGAGEQFF.

This chain links TRBV5-4 with TRBJ1-1, with 10 bases matching TRBD1. The ends lost 0 bases at V and 1 base at J; junction bases unmatched: 0. Germline loops: CDR1 SGHNT, CDR2 YYREEE (reference sequence). This CDR3 is 15 amino acids long. The DNA of the CDR3 is TGTGCCAGCAGCTTGGGACAGGGGGCGAACACTGAAGCTTTCTTT. Protein sequence: CASSLGQGANTEAFF.